These 4 T cell receptor beta chains share one sample of origin, sequenced in a study of blood T cell repertoires in COVID-19. TCRdb's table, derived via immunoSEQ multiplex PCR, lists solely in-frame clones and lacks some. The sample holds over 90,000 clones, just over 90% seen once. Sequenced material: peripheral blood. These receptors all come from a man in his forties or fifties with acute or convalescent COVID-19.

This clone was detected once. This chain links TRBV5-4 with TRBJ2-1; TRBD2 matches at 11 bases. CDR3 size: 18 residues. Germline V CDR1 and CDR2: SGHNT, YYREEE (reference sequence). V trimming: 4 bases; J trimming: 0 bases; junction bases outside the gene matches: 9. The CDR3 DNA follows: TGTGCCAGCAGCCCCTGGACTAGCGGGCCAAGCTCCTACAATGAGCAGTTCTTC. Translation gives CASSPWTSGPSSYNEQFF.

This chain uses TRBV19 with TRBJ2-4, with TRBD1 identical over 12 bases. This CDR3 is 19 amino acids long. Germline values: CDR1 LNHDA, CDR2 SQIVND (reference sequence). The V segment lost 6 bases and the J segment 0 bases; nucleotides outside the gene matches: 12. CDR3: CASRPKGQGAQLAKNIQYF. CDR3 nucleotide sequence: TGTGCCAGTAGGCCGAAGGGACAGGGGGCTCAACTAGCCAAAAACATTCAGTACTTC. The full variable domain, with the rest looked up from reference TRBV19 and TRBJ2-4, is DGGITQSPKYLFRKEGQNVTLSCEQNLNHDAMYWYRQDPGQGLRLIYYSQIVNDFQKGDIAEGYSVSREKKESFPLTVTSAQKNPTAFYLCASRPKGQGAQLAKNIQYFGAGTRLSVL.

This clone was found a few times. The CDR3 sequence: CASGQGSYGYTF. The CDR3 bases are TGTGCCAGCGGGCAGGGGAGCTATGGCTACACCTTC. The chain combines TRBV27 with TRBJ1-2, with D maybe TRBD1 (6 bases). Trimming took off 8 bases at V and 4 bases at J, with 11 bases between the two ends. CDR3 size: 12 residues. Per the germline V gene, CDR1 is MNHEY and CDR2 is SMNVEV (reference sequence).

The J gene is TRBJ2-5, the V gene TRBV7-9, with 8 bases aligning to TRBD1. Germline CDR1 and CDR2: SEHNR and FQNEAQ (reference sequence). V shed 5 bases and J 5 bases; nucleotides not matched to a gene: 4. The length of the CDR3 is 13 residues. The CDR3 DNA is TGTGCCAGCAGCGGACAGGGTAGGGAGACCCAGTACTTC. Its protein is CASSGQGRETQYF.